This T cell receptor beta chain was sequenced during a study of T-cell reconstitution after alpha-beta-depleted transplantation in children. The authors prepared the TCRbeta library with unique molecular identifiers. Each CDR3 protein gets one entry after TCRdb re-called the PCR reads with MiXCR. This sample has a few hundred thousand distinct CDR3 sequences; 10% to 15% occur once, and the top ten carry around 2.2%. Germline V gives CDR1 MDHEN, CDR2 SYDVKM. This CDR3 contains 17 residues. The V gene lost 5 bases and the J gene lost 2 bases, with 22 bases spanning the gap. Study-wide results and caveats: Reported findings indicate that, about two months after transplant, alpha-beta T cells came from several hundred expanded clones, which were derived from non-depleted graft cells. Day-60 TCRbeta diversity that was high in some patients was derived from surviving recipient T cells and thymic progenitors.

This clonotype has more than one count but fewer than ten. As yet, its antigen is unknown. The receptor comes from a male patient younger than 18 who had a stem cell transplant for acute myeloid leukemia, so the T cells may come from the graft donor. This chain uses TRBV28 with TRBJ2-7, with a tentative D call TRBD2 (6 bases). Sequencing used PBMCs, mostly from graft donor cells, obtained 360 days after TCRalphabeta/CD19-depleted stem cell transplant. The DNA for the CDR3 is TGTGCCAGCAGTCCCACGGGCGGCAGCGGGCTTACCTACGAGCAGTACTTC. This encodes CASSPTGGSGLTYEQYF. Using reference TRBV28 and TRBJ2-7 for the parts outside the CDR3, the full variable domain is DVKVTQSSRYLVKRTGEKVFLECVQDMDHENMFWYRQDPGLGLRLIYFSYDVKMKEKGDIPEGYSVSREKKERFSLILESASTNQTSMYLCASSPTGGSGLTYEQYFGPGTRLTVT.